Below are 26 T cell receptor beta chains sequenced from a single sample in a study of T-cell reconstitution after alpha-beta-depleted transplantation in children. Unique molecular identifiers were built into the TCRbeta library. TCRdb redid the calling of the PCR reads with MiXCR, one entry per CDR3 protein. The table includes about 610,000 distinct CDR3 sequences, roughly a tenth detected once. The specimen comprised PBMCs from the stem cell graft donor, sampled from the stem cell graft. The receptors here all came from a human donor who donated a stem cell graft to a child with acute myeloid leukemia.

The chain couples TRBV29-1 to TRBJ1-1; no reliable D call. The V gene's germline CDR1 is SQVTM and CDR2 ANQGSEA. V lost 3 bases and J 0 bases, leaving 17 bases between the germline ends. The CDR3 length is 16 residues. This CDR3 reads CSVDGTSPDMNTEAFF. The CDR3 bases are TGCAGCGTTGATGGCACCTCACCTGACATGAACACTGAAGCTTTCTTT.

This clonotype was detected once. A much larger clone lies one base from this, so it may be a read error. The CDR3 here is CSARRARDTQYF. CDR3 sequence (DNA): TGCAGTGCTAGGAGAGCGAGGGATACGCAGTATTTT. The chain links TRBV20-1 to TRBJ2-3, with D unresolved. With 3 bases removed from V and 6 bases from J, the gap between germline ends came to 10 bases. The CDR3 contains 12 residues. CDR1 is DFQATT and CDR2 is SNEGSKA in the germline V gene (reference sequence).

Many counts were recorded for this clonotype. The chain carries TRBV6-5 and TRBJ1-6; D remains ambiguous. CDR1 MNHEY and CDR2 SVGAGI come from the germline V gene. V lost 0 bases and J 10 bases, leaving 10 bases between the germline ends. The CDR3 covers 14 residues. In DNA form, the CDR3 reads TGTGCCAGCAGTTACTCGCTTGGCGCGTCACCCCTCCACTTT. Translating it yields CASSYSLGASPLHF.

This clonotype occurred many times. The J gene is TRBJ2-1, the V gene TRBV20-1, with D tentatively TRBD2 (5 bases). V gave up 7 bases and J gave up 4 bases, with 17 bases separating them. This CDR3 spans 14 amino acids. From germline, CDR1 is DFQATT and CDR2 SNEGSKA (reference sequence). Here the CDR3 reads CSVKGSDFYNEQFF. The CDR3 bases are TGCAGTGTCAAAGGGAGCGACTTTTACAATGAGCAGTTCTTC.

This chain links TRBV29-1 with TRBJ1-3; D might be TRBD1 (6 bases). The V and J ends lost 4 bases and 2 bases respectively, with 15 bases between them. Germline loops: CDR1 SQVTM, CDR2 ANQGSEA. This CDR3 comprises 15 residues. CDR3 DNA: TGCAGCGTTGTTTTCGGACAGAAGGCTGGAAACACCATATATTTT. Its translation is CSVVFGQKAGNTIYF.

The chain recombines TRBV15 with TRBJ2-1; weak D call: TRBD2 (6 bases). CDR3 length: 16 amino acids. V lost 0 bases and J lost 4, with 13 bases in between. Germline V CDR1 and CDR2: LNHNV, YYDKDF (reference sequence). The CDR3 DNA reads as TGTGCCACCAGCAGAGACCCGGGAGTGAGGTACAATGAGCAGTTCTTC. It translates to CATSRDPGVRYNEQFF.

A remark on this clonotype: Given a much more abundant clone one base away, this may be a read error. This sequence joins TRBV15 and TRBJ2-3, with 15 bases lining up with TRBD2. CDR3 length equals 16 residues. The germline V gene encodes CDR1 LNHNV and CDR2 YYDKDF (reference sequence). The CDR3 protein is CATSAGLAGGADTQDF. CDR3 nucleotides: TGTGCCACCAGCGCAGGACTAGCGGGAGGGGCAGATACGCAGGATTTT.

J is TRBJ2-5 and V is TRBV6-4; 11 positions match TRBD2. Germline CDR1 reads MRHNA; CDR2 reads SNTAGT. V trimming: 6 bases; J trimming: 1 base; junction bases outside the gene matches: 16. The CDR3 is 19 amino acids. DNA of the CDR3: TGTGCCAGCAGCACCGACAATCGAGCTAGCGGGAGGATCCAAGAGACCCAGTACTTC. This encodes CASSTDNRASGRIQETQYF.

The V call is TRBV29-1, the J call TRBJ2-1; 8 bases line up with TRBD2. The junction had 16 bases not matched to a gene; V was cut back by 6 bases and J by 9 bases. This CDR3 has 15 amino acids. The germline CDR1 and CDR2 sequences are SQVTM and ANQGSEA. The CDR3 sequence is CSVKAGAGGSGEQFF. Here the CDR3 DNA reads TGCAGCGTCAAAGCGGGAGCTGGGGGATCCGGTGAGCAGTTCTTC.

This chain uses TRBV20-1 with TRBJ2-7; TRBD2 matches at 7 bases. The CDR3 runs 13 residues. Germline assignment: CDR1 DFQATT and CDR2 SNEGSKA (reference sequence). J lost 4 bases, V lost 6 bases, and 9 bases had no gene match. The CDR3 reads CSARTSRLYEQYF. CDR3 sequence (DNA): TGCAGTGCCCGGACTAGTCGCCTTTACGAGCAGTACTTC.

A word on this clonotype: A much more abundant neighbour one base away suggests this may be a read error. The rearrangement uses TRBV5-4 and TRBJ2-3; the D is unclear. The V and J ends lost 0 bases and 1 base respectively, with 12 bases between them. The CDR3 consists of 16 residues. CDR1 and CDR2 from the germline V gene are SGHNT and YYREEE (reference sequence). CDR3 nucleotides: TGTGCCAGCAGCTTGGATGGGATAGTGGGCACAGATACGCAGTATTTT. Its translation is CASSLDGIVGTDTQYF.

The chain carries TRBV21-1 and TRBJ2-7. TRBV21-1 counts as a pseudogene. The CDR3 totals 17 residues. In DNA, the CDR3 is TGTGCCAGCAGCAAAGCGCGACCCCGAACTCTCCGCTACGAGCAGTACTTC. Protein: CASSKARPRTLRYEQYF.

This clonotype has ten or more counts. CDR3 bases: TGTGCCACCAGTGACGCTGGACTAGCGGGAGATCGAGAGCAGTACTTC. Amino acids: CATSDAGLAGDREQYF. This rearrangement joins TRBV24-1 to TRBJ2-7; TRBD2 matches at 13 bases. The V segment lost 4 bases and the J segment 7 bases; nucleotides outside the gene matches: 9. Germline CDR1 KGHDR, CDR2 SFDVKD. The length of the CDR3 is 16 residues.

This clonotype was counted between two and nine times. The chain carries TRBV4-2 and TRBJ2-7; tentatively, D is TRBD2 (5 bases). This CDR3 is built from 15 residues. With 1 base removed from V and 6 bases from J, the gap between germline ends came to 16 bases. Germline V CDR1 and CDR2: LGHNA, YNFKEQ. CDR3 coding DNA: TGTGCCAGCAGCCAAGGGGTGGAACGTCGGGGCGAGCAGTACTTC. Translating it yields CASSQGVERRGEQYF.

This clonotype was seen a few times. The V and J genes are TRBV6-1 and TRBJ2-7, with 12 bases aligning to TRBD2. J was trimmed by 4 bases and V by 6 bases; bases with no gene match: 7. The CDR3 is 15 residues long. Germline V gene sequence: CDR1 MNHNS, CDR2 SASEGT. Here the CDR3 DNA reads TGTGCCAGCAGGCCACCGGGACTAGCGGGTTACGAGCAGTACTTC. As protein: CASRPPGLAGYEQYF.

This clonotype was seen at least ten times. This sequence joins TRBV5-1 and TRBJ2-1, with 10 positions matching TRBD2. Losses at the gene ends were 3 bases for V and 9 bases for J; bases not matched to a gene: 9. CDR3 length: 15 amino acids. Germline V gives CDR1 SGHRS, CDR2 YFSETQ. The CDR3 reads CASSSKAGGVGEQFF. For the CDR3, the DNA is TGCGCCAGCAGCTCTAAAGCGGGAGGGGTTGGTGAGCAGTTCTTC.

In DNA form, the CDR3 reads TGCGCCAGCAGCCAAGTCCAGGGTAACTACGAGCAGTACTTC. This sequence encodes CASSQVQGNYEQYF. V usage is TRBV4-3 and J usage is TRBJ2-7, with D maybe TRBD1 (5 bases). The CDR3 loop spans 14 amino acids. Trimming removed 1 base at V and 3 bases at J, with 10 bases between. Germline assignment: CDR1 LGHNA and CDR2 YSLEER.

This clonotype was detected only a few times. V is TRBV7-2 and J is TRBJ1-2; 7 bases fit TRBD1. Looked up from germline, CDR1 is SGHTA and CDR2 is FQGNSA. V was clipped by 5 bases and J by 9 bases; unmatched bases: 12. The CDR3 length is 14 residues. The CDR3 here is CASSRDSSLWSYTF. The CDR3 DNA reads as TGTGCCAGCAGCAGGGACAGCTCTCTATGGAGCTACACCTTC.

The genes are TRBV12-3 or TRBV12-4 and TRBJ2-5; 9 bases match TRBD2. The J segment lost 6 bases and the V segment lost 2 bases, leaving 4 bases of the junction unmatched. The CDR3 is 14 residues long. CDR3 loop: CASSLSSGGKTQYF. For the CDR3, the DNA is TGTGCCAGCAGTTTAAGTAGCGGGGGAAAGACCCAGTACTTC.

This clonotype was counted many times. The V and J genes are TRBV5-6 and TRBJ2-1; the match to TRBD1 covers 7 bases. CDR3 length: 16 amino acids. Germline V gene sequence: CDR1 SGHDT, CDR2 YYEEEE. With 0 bases clipped from V and 3 bases from J, the junction kept 6 bases outside the gene matches. CDR3 DNA sequence: TGTGCCAGCAGCTTGGGTGAGACAGGGCGCTACAATGAGCAGTTCTTC. It translates to CASSLGETGRYNEQFF.

This clonotype has a count of ten or more. This chain uses TRBV9 with TRBJ1-1; D is perhaps TRBD1 (6 bases). This CDR3 spans 15 amino acids. CDR1 is SGDLS and CDR2 is YYNGEE in the germline V gene. V dropped 0 bases and J dropped 9 bases, with 18 bases sitting between them. The CDR3 protein is CASSVDDRTLIKAFF. The DNA of the CDR3 is TGTGCCAGCAGCGTAGACGACAGGACCCTAATAAAAGCTTTCTTT.

This clonotype was observed a handful of times. The rearrangement links TRBV7-2 to TRBJ2-5; D may be TRBD1 or TRBD2 (6 bases each). Trimming removed 0 bases at V and 2 bases at J, with 16 bases between. The CDR3 is 17 residues long. Germline lookup yields CDR1 SGHTA and CDR2 FQGNSA. CDR3 amino acids: CASSLASSWRGQETQYF. The DNA for the CDR3 is TGTGCCAGCAGCTTAGCTTCAAGTTGGAGGGGGCAAGAGACCCAGTACTTC.

This clonotype was counted ten times or more. The chain links TRBV20-1 to TRBJ2-3; D is uncertain. The CDR3 extends over 13 amino acids. From germline, CDR1 is DFQATT and CDR2 SNEGSKA (reference sequence). V was trimmed by 5 bases and J by 1 base, leaving 10 bases between them. In nucleotides, the CDR3 is TGCAGTGCTGTGAACCTTGGCACAGATACGCAGTATTTT. This encodes CSAVNLGTDTQYF.

The sample holds a few counts of this clonotype. CDR3 region: CASRPGGGRGDEQFF. Here the CDR3 DNA reads TGTGCCAGCAGACCCGGGGGGGGCCGAGGGGATGAGCAGTTCTTC. V and J are TRBV6-1 and TRBJ2-1; the match to TRBD2 covers 8 bases. This CDR3 has 15 residues. Germline V gives CDR1 MNHNS, CDR2 SASEGT. J gave up 8 bases and V 6 bases, and 12 bases lay outside the gene matches.

The gene calls are TRBV6-5 and TRBJ2-5, with D tentatively TRBD1 or TRBD2 (6 bases each). The CDR3 has 14 amino acids. Trimming pared 2 bases from V and 2 bases from J, leaving 9 bases between. Germline V lookup: CDR1 MNHEY, CDR2 SVGAGI. Here the CDR3 DNA reads TGTGCCAGCAGTTACCAGGGGAGGCAAGAGACCCAGTACTTC. It is translated as CASSYQGRQETQYF.

This clonotype was seen repeatedly, ten times or more. The chain couples TRBV12-3 or TRBV12-4 to TRBJ2-7, with TRBD1 matching 9 bases. Unmatched junction bases numbered 7, after V lost 6 bases and J lost 4 bases. This CDR3 spans 14 amino acids. The CDR3 reads CASRNTGGRYEQYF. CDR3 bases: TGTGCCAGCAGAAATACAGGGGGCCGATACGAGCAGTACTTC.